This T cell receptor beta chain comes out of a study of shared clonotypes between healthy human individuals. Data came from immunoSEQ multiplex PCR; TCRdb stores just in-frame clones and leaves some out. Among around 2.1 million clones listed, under 97% were seen once. This CDR3 is 17 amino acids long. Germline loops: CDR1 SEHNR, CDR2 FQNEAQ (reference sequence). V lost 2 bases and J lost 3; bases outside the gene matches: 10. The specimen was naive CD4+ T cells sorted from blood. Subset given: CD45RA+ positively selected. The sequence came from a man aged 18 to 30 in good health. The rearrangement joins TRBV7-9 to TRBJ2-3; 8 bases match TRBD2. The CDR3 DNA reads as TGTGCCAGCAGCTTATTCAAACTAGCGGTAGTTACAGATACGCAGTATTTT. Residues: CASSLFKLAVVTDTQYF.